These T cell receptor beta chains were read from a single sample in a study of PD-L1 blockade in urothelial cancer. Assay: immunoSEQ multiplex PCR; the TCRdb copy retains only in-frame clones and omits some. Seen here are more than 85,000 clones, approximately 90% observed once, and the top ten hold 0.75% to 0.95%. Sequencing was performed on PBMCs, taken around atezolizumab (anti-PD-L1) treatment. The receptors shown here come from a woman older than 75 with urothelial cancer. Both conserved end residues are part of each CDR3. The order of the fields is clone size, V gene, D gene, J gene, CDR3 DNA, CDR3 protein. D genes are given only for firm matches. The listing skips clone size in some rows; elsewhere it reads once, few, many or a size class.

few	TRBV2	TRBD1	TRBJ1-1	TGTGCCAGCAGTCGGGACAGGAACACTGAAGCTTTCTTT	CASSRDRNTEAFF
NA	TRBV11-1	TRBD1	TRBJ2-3	TGTGCCAGCAGCGCCGAACAGGGGGCTGTCACAGATACGCAGTATTTT	CASSAEQGAVTDTQYF
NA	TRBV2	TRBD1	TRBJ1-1	TGTGCCAGCAACGGACAGGGGGGTACTGAAGCTTTCTTT	CASNGQGGTEAFF
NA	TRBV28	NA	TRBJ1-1	TGTGCCAGCAGCGAGGGCATTTCAACTGAAGCTTTCTTT	CASSEGISTEAFF
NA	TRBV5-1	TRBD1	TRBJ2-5	TGCGCCAGCAGCTTGGGGACAGGGTTTTGGGAGACCCAGTACTTC	CASSLGTGFWETQYF
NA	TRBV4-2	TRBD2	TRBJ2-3	TGTGCCAGCAGCCAAGAACTAGCGGGAGGGTACGATACGCAGTATTTT	CASSQELAGGYDTQYF
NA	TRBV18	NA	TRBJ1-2	TGTGCCAGCTCACCACAGCAAGCCGGGTATGGCTACACCTTC	CASSPQQAGYGYTF
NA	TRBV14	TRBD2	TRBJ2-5	TGTGCCAGCAGCCAAGGGTGGACTAGCGGGAGGGCCGGAGAGACCCAGTACTTC	CASSQGWTSGRAGETQYF
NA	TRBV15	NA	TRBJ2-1	TGTGCCACCCACCGGCAGGACTACAATGAGCAGTTCTTC	CATHRQDYNEQFF
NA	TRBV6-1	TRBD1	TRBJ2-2	TGTGCCAGCAGGGACAGGGGAAACACCGGGGAGCTGTTTTTT	CASRDRGNTGELFF
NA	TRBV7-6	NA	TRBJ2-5	TGTGCCAGCAGATTCCCATTCTCCGGGACACAAGAGACCCAGTACTTC	CASRFPFSGTQETQYF
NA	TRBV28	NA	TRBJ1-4	TGTGCCAGTCAGAGACTAACAACTAATGAAAAACTGTTTTTT	CASQRLTTNEKLFF
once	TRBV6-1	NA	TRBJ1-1	TGTGCCAGCAGTGAAGGCAACTTGAACACTGAAGCTTTCTTT	CASSEGNLNTEAFF
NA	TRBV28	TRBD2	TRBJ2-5	TGTGCCAGCAGTCCAAGGGGACTAGCGGGAGTAGAGACCCAGTACTTC	CASSPRGLAGVETQYF
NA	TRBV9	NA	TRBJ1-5	TGTGCCAGCAGCGTAAACCCCAACGAGTATAGATGGAGCCAGCCCCAGCATTTT	CASSVNPNEYRWSQPQHF
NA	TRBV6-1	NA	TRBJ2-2	TGTGCCAGCAGTCCAACCTGGACTAACACCGGGGAGCTGTTTTTT	CASSPTWTNTGELFF
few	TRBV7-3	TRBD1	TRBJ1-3	TGTGCCAGCAGCTTACCCATCGACAGGGGACCTGGAAACACCATATATTTT	CASSLPIDRGPGNTIYF
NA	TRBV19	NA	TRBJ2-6	TGTGCCAGTAGTGTCAGCTCTGGGGCCAACGTCCTGACTTTC	CASSVSSGANVLTF
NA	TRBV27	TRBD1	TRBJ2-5	TGTGCCAGCAGTTATGGGTCGACAGGGAAGACCCAGTACTTC	CASSYGSTGKTQYF
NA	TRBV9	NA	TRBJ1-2	TGTGCCAGCAGCGGTCCGACAGAGTATGGCTACACCTTC	CASSGPTEYGYTF
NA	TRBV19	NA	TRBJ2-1	TGTGCCAGTAGAGAGCAAAATGAGCAGTTCTTC	CASREQNEQFF
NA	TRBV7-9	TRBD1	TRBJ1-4	TGTGCCAGCAGCTCACGACAGGGGTTCGGTGAAAAACTGTTTTTT	CASSSRQGFGEKLFF
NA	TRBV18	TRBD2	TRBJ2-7	TGTGCCAGCTCACGCGGACTAGCGGATACCTACGAGCAGTACTTC	CASSRGLADTYEQYF
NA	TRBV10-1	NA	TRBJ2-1	TGCGCCAGCAGTGAGACTTCGAGCTCCTACAATGAGCAGTTCTTC	CASSETSSSYNEQFF